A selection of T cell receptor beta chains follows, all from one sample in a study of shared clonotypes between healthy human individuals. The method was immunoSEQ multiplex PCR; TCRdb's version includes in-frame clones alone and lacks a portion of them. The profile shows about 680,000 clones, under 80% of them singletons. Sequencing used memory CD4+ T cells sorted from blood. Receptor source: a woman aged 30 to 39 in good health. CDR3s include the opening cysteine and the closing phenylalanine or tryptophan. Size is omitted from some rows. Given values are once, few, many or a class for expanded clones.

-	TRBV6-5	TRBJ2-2	CASSYLPGAGELFF
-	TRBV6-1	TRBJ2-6	CASTQGYSGANVLTF
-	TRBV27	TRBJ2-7	CASSPTWGGPGLGSYEQYF
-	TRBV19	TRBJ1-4	CASRLEGGSRKLFF
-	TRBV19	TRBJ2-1	CASTRLAGTYNEQFF
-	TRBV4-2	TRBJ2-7	CASSQSRVSYEQYF
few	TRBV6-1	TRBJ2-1	CASSNVGTRKNEQFF
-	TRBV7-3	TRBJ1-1	CASSLIGGYTEAFF
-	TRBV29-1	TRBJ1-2	CSARTGQLGGYTF
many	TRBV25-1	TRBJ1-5	CASSGLGHPSNQPQHF
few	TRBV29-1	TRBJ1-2	CSTGRDYGYTF
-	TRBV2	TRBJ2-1	CASRRQGSSSYNEQFF
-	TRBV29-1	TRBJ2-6	CSVASSGANVLTF
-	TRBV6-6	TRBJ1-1	CASSYASVEAFF
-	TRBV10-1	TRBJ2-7	CASSETAGAGEQYF
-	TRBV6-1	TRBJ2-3	CASGGSTDTQYF
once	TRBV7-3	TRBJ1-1	CASSFGGPERSEAFF
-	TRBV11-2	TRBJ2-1	CASRLAQWAGGPYNEQFF
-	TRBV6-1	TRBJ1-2	CASSWTGEGGYTF
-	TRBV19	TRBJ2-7	CASSIPTGTYEQYF
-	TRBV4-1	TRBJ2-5	CASSQDQFRAGETQYF
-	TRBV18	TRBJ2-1	CASSPLTSGSSYNEQFF
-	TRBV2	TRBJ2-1	CASSAGTGRGEQFF
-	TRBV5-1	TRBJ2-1	CASSPGTSGIYNEQFF
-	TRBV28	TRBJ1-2	CASLQGGRGQGLGYTF
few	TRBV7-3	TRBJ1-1	CASSYDRTGTEAFF
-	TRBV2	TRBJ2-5	CASSLKLAGVETQYF
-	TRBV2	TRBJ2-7	CASSEAVGTAREQYF
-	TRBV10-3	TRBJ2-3	CAISPGLAGTDTQYF
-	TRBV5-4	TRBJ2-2	CASSYTSGSSGELFF
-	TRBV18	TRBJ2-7	CASSPSRDSYEQYF
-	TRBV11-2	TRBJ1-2	CASSLGLARQIYGYTF
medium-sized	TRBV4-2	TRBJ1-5	CASSQDPGGPQHF
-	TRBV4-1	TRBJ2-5	CASSPRAGGLKETQYF
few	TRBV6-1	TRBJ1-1	CASRGDRGLGEAFF
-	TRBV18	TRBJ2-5	CASSGGPTETQYF
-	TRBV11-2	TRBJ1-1	CASTEAFF
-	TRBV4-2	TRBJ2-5	CASSPGQGPGGETQYF
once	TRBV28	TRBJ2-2	CASSLPVGELFF
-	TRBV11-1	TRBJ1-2	CASSPFEGQGANYGYTF
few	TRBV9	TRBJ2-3	CASSVGMATDTDTQYF
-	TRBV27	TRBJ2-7	CASSQGRLNYEQYF
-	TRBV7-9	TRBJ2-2	CASSFAGRTGELFF
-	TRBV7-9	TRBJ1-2	CASSFKGAWDYGYTF
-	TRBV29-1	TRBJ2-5	CSVWMGGPVAHETQYF
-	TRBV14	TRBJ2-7	CASSQLRGSEQYF
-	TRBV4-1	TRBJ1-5	CASSQDPGGQPQHF